This TCR beta chain came from a study of blood T cell repertoires in COVID-19. The V and J ends lost 2 bases and 9 bases respectively, with 13 bases between them. There are 13 residues in the CDR3. Germline lookup yields CDR1 SEHNR and CDR2 FQNEAQ (reference sequence). Seattle enrolled patients during active infection and tracked them longitudinally. Original data processing: Scientists estimated how many nucleated cells there were by amplifying reference gene primers. Assay: immunoSEQ multiplex PCR; the TCRdb copy retains only in-frame clones and omits some. The D gene and trimming were derived from the DNA, and the V and J assignments and clone size from that table. The table has roughly 150,000 clones, roughly 91% seen once.

The chain uses TRBV7-9 and TRBJ1-2, with D hard to call. The sequenced sample consisted of peripheral blood. The receptor's source is a man aged 18 to 30 with COVID-19, enrolled during active disease. As DNA, the CDR3 is TGTGCCAGCAGCTTAACTCAGACGGAGCGCTACACCTTC. This codes for CASSLTQTERYTF.